One and the same sample provided the 22 T cell receptor beta chains below, sequenced in a study of PD-1 blockade in classical Hodgkin lymphoma. Relapses following autologous stem cell transplantation were seen in all patients, with brentuximab vedotin exposure varying. TCRdb keeps only in-frame clones here, not all; method: immunoSEQ multiplex PCR. The data show around 60,000 clones, more than 75% seen once. Sequenced material: peripheral blood mononuclear cells (PBMCs), taken before the second cycle of nivolumab. The receptors come from a human donor with classical Hodgkin lymphoma.

The chain recombines TRBV2 with TRBJ2-7; D may be TRBD1 or TRBD2 (6 bases each). Germline lookup yields CDR1 SNHLY and CDR2 FYNNEI. The CDR3 covers 13 residues. V lost 6 bases, J lost 5 bases, and 14 bases lay in between. CDR3 sequence: CASSPLGGDEQYF. The CDR3 nucleotides read TGTGCCAGCAGCCCCCTCGGGGGCGACGAGCAGTACTTC.

The rearrangement links TRBV5-1 to TRBJ2-7; D gene uncertain. In germline, CDR1 is SGHRS, CDR2 YFSETQ. This CDR3 is built from 12 residues. V lost 6 bases and J 2 bases, leaving 9 bases between the germline ends. The CDR3 here is CASMGITYEQYF. The CDR3 DNA sequence: TGCGCCAGCATGGGTATAACCTACGAGCAGTACTTC.

This clone is a singleton in its sample. Other DNA sequences in this specimen translate into the identical CDR3. The genes are TRBV5-1 and TRBJ1-6; TRBD1 matches 8 bases. The CDR3 loop spans 15 amino acids. The V gene end was trimmed by 4 bases and the J gene end by 5 bases; junction bases not matched to a gene: 5. The germline CDR1 and CDR2 sequences are SGHRS and YFSETQ. CDR3 protein: CASSTGQGDNSPLHF. CDR3 in DNA: TGCGCCAGCAGCACCGGACAGGGAGATAATTCACCCCTCCACTTT. Supplemented by reference TRBV5-1 and TRBJ1-6, the full variable domain reads KAGVTQTPRYLIKTRGQQVTLSCSPISGHRSVSWYQQTPGQGLQFLFEYFSETQRNKGNFPGRFSGRQFSNSRSEMNVSTLELGDSALYLCASSTGQGDNSPLHFGNGTRLTVT.

The chain recombines TRBV5-1 with TRBJ1-4; D unresolved. CDR3 length equals 14 residues. Trimming took off 1 base at V and 7 bases at J, with 11 bases between the two ends. Germline lookup yields CDR1 SGHRS and CDR2 YFSETQ. The CDR3 bases are TGCGCCAGCAGCTTGCAAGGGAGTCGTGAAAAACTGTTTTTT. Translation: CASSLQGSREKLFF. The full variable domain, with the rest looked up from reference TRBV5-1 and TRBJ1-4, is KAGVTQTPRYLIKTRGQQVTLSCSPISGHRSVSWYQQTPGQGLQFLFEYFSETQRNKGNFPGRFSGRQFSNSRSEMNVSTLELGDSALYLCASSLQGSREKLFFGSGTQLSVL.

The sample holds one count of this clone. The chain recombines TRBV30 with TRBJ1-6; 7 bases match TRBD1. This CDR3 comprises 14 residues. V gave up 0 bases and J gave up 7 bases; unmatched junction bases: 3. Germline V gene sequence: CDR1 GTSNPN, CDR2 SVGIG (reference sequence). This CDR3 reads CAWSVLDRNSPLHF. In DNA form, the CDR3 reads TGTGCCTGGAGTGTACTGGACAGGAATTCACCCCTCCACTTT.

In this sample, this clone turned up once. The chain joins TRBV28 to TRBJ2-7; possible D gene TRBD2, 5 bases. This CDR3 region has 15 residues. The V gene lost 6 bases and the J gene lost 4 bases, with 19 bases spanning the gap. Germline CDR1 is MDHEN and CDR2 is SYDVKM. CDR3 protein: CASSTDSMPWYEQYF. The CDR3 region has the DNA TGTGCCAGCAGCACGGACTCGATGCCTTGGTACGAGCAGTACTTC.

The chain joins TRBV5-1 to TRBJ1-4, with a weak D call TRBD1 (5 bases). Trimming removed 5 bases from V and 5 bases from J, with 16 bases in between. The CDR3 runs 15 residues. Germline-derived CDR1 and CDR2 are SGHRS and YFSETQ. The CDR3 loop reads CASREIGDPNEKLFF. The CDR3 nucleotides read TGCGCCAGCAGGGAAATAGGGGATCCCAATGAAAAACTGTTTTTT.

This clone came up once. V is TRBV19 and J is TRBJ2-3; a weak D match, TRBD1 (6 bases). CDR1 is LNHDA, CDR2 SQIVND, per germline (reference sequence). Trimming pared 0 bases from V and 4 bases from J, leaving 14 bases between. CDR3 size: 16 residues. The CDR3: CASSIEGDIAPDTQYF. The DNA of the CDR3 is TGTGCCAGTAGTATAGAGGGGGACATAGCACCAGATACGCAGTATTTT. The full variable domain, in which reference TRBV19 and TRBJ2-3 provide the parts outside the CDR3, is DGGITQSPKYLFRKEGQNVTLSCEQNLNHDAMYWYRQDPGQGLRLIYYSQIVNDFQKGDIAEGYSVSREKKESFPLTVTSAQKNPTAFYLCASSIEGDIAPDTQYFGPGTRLTVL.

The genes are TRBV28 and TRBJ1-4, with D unresolved. V gave up 4 bases and J gave up 4 bases, with 16 bases separating them. CDR3 size: 16 residues. Per germline, CDR1 MDHEN and CDR2 SYDVKM. The CDR3 region is CASSSAGSGRNEKLFF. The CDR3 nucleotides are TGTGCCAGCAGTTCCGCTGGGAGCGGGCGTAATGAAAAACTGTTTTTT. The full variable domain, completed using reference TRBV28 and TRBJ1-4, is DVKVTQSSRYLVKRTGEKVFLECVQDMDHENMFWYRQDPGLGLRLIYFSYDVKMKEKGDIPEGYSVSREKKERFSLILESASTNQTSMYLCASSSAGSGRNEKLFFGSGTQLSVL.

The V and J genes are TRBV5-1 and TRBJ2-2; TRBD1 matches 11 bases. This CDR3 contains 15 residues. V trimming: 4 bases; J trimming: 6 bases; junction bases outside the gene matches: 5. The germline V gene encodes CDR1 SGHRS and CDR2 YFSETQ. The CDR3 is CASSGQGAPAGELFF. For the CDR3, the DNA is TGCGCCAGCAGCGGACAGGGGGCGCCGGCCGGGGAGCTGTTTTTT.

This chain joins TRBV12-5 and TRBJ2-3, with TRBD1 as a possible D gene (5 bases). Germline assignment: CDR1 LGHNT and CDR2 FRNRAP. The CDR3 consists of 13 residues. V shed 2 bases and J shed 6 bases, with 9 bases lying between them. CDR3 sequence reads: CASGLLTGDTQYF. In nucleotides, the CDR3 is TGTGCTAGTGGTTTGCTCACAGGTGATACGCAGTATTTT.

A few counts support this clone. The chain employs TRBV6-1 and TRBJ2-2, with 7 nucleotides matching TRBD2. V was pared by 7 bases and J by 6 bases, with 5 bases of the junction left unmatched. This CDR3 contains 13 residues. Germline CDR1 MNHNS, CDR2 SASEGT. CDR3 residues: CASMGGVSGELFF. The CDR3 DNA is TGTGCCAGCATGGGGGGGGTCTCCGGGGAGCTGTTTTTT.

The rearrangement links TRBV5-1 to TRBJ2-7; 10 bases map to TRBD1. J lost 3 bases, V lost 4 bases, and 16 bases had no gene match. Looked up from germline, CDR1 is SGHRS and CDR2 is YFSETQ. The CDR3 totals 18 residues. Here the CDR3 reads CASSSSGWTGGYSYEQYF. CDR3 DNA sequence: TGCGCCAGCAGCAGCTCAGGCTGGACAGGGGGTTATAGCTACGAGCAGTACTTC.

This chain links TRBV5-4 with TRBJ2-5; D tentatively reads TRBD1 or TRBD2 (5 bases each). The CDR3 loop spans 14 amino acids. CDR1 is SGHNT and CDR2 is YYREEE in the germline V gene (reference sequence). Trimming cost V 5 bases and J 3 bases, with 14 bases left between them. CDR3 loop: CASRRPGTEETQYF. The CDR3 bases are TGTGCCAGCAGACGTCCCGGGACGGAAGAGACCCAGTACTTC.

As concerns this clone: One junction end does not reproduce the germline sequence, and a read error may be involved. The gene calls are TRBV29-1 and TRBJ1-2; 8 bases fit TRBD1. CDR1 and CDR2 (germline): SQVTM, ANQGSEA. The CDR3 length is 9 residues. CDR3 in amino acids: CSVETGDHF. The CDR3 bases are TGCAGCGTTGAGACAGGGGACCACTTC.

The V call is TRBV7-9, the J call TRBJ1-2; 7 bases are a match to TRBD1. The CDR3 is made up of 14 amino acids. V trimming: 3 bases; J trimming: 8 bases; junction bases outside the gene matches: 9. CDR1 and CDR2 from the germline V gene are SEHNR and FQNEAQ (reference sequence). The CDR3 sequence: CASSFPGQASGYTF. Here the CDR3 DNA reads TGTGCCAGCAGCTTCCCTGGACAGGCTAGCGGCTACACCTTC.

For the CDR3, the DNA is TGTGCCAGCAGTGGCCAACAGGGGCCGAATTCACCCCTCCACTTT. This gives the protein CASSGQQGPNSPLHF. The chain is built from TRBV6-6 and TRBJ1-6; 7 bases are shared with TRBD1. CDR3 length equals 15 residues. V trimming: 5 bases; J trimming: 7 bases; junction bases outside the gene matches: 8. Germline V gives CDR1 MNHNY, CDR2 SVGAGI (reference sequence).

The V gene is TRBV28, the J gene TRBJ1-2; 7 nucleotides match TRBD1. This CDR3 is built from 15 residues. J lost 8 bases, V lost 5 bases, and 14 bases had no gene match. Germline values: CDR1 MDHEN, CDR2 SYDVKM. The CDR3 DNA is TGTGCCAGCAGTCCGCCCGGGACAGTCGTTTGGGGCTACACCTTC. This encodes CASSPPGTVVWGYTF.

V is TRBV7-9 and J is TRBJ2-5, with 7 bases matching TRBD2. V shed 7 bases, J shed 5 bases, and the junction held 10 bases outside the gene matches. The CDR3 has 14 amino acids. CDR1 is SEHNR, CDR2 FQNEAQ, per germline (reference sequence). CDR3 protein: CASTTRGTTETQYF. CDR3 nucleotide sequence: TGTGCCAGCACCACTCGGGGGACTACGGAGACCCAGTACTTC.

V is TRBV19 and J is TRBJ2-5, with a tentative D call TRBD2 (6 bases). The CDR3 is made up of 17 amino acids. Germline CDR1 reads LNHDA; CDR2 reads SQIVND (reference sequence). The V end was cut by 1 base, the J end by 2 bases, with 17 bases between. CDR3 in amino acids: CASSIVGGAGAQETQYF. CDR3 bases: TGTGCCAGTAGTATAGTGGGTGGAGCGGGCGCGCAAGAGACCCAGTACTTC. The full variable domain, completed using reference TRBV19 and TRBJ2-5, is DGGITQSPKYLFRKEGQNVTLSCEQNLNHDAMYWYRQDPGQGLRLIYYSQIVNDFQKGDIAEGYSVSREKKESFPLTVTSAQKNPTAFYLCASSIVGGAGAQETQYFGPGTRLLVL.

This chain links TRBV2 with TRBJ1-1; D remains unclear. Trimming took 0 bases from V and 4 from J, leaving 12 bases between them. Per germline, CDR1 SNHLY and CDR2 FYNNEI. The CDR3 covers 15 residues. CDR3 amino acids: CASSEARSVGTEAFF. Here the CDR3 DNA reads TGTGCCAGCAGTGAAGCGCGAAGCGTGGGCACTGAAGCTTTCTTT.

The chain has TRBV5-1 and TRBJ1-1, with 8 bases that match TRBD1. The V gene's germline CDR1 is SGHRS and CDR2 YFSETQ. The CDR3 has 16 residues. The junction had 8 bases not matched to a gene; V was cut back by 3 bases and J by 1 base. The CDR3 is CASSSGQGGPNTEAFF. For the CDR3, the DNA is TGCGCCAGCAGCTCCGGACAGGGAGGTCCGAACACTGAAGCTTTCTTT. The full variable domain, with the rest looked up from reference TRBV5-1 and TRBJ1-1, is KAGVTQTPRYLIKTRGQQVTLSCSPISGHRSVSWYQQTPGQGLQFLFEYFSETQRNKGNFPGRFSGRQFSNSRSEMNVSTLELGDSALYLCASSSGQGGPNTEAFFGQGTRLTVV.